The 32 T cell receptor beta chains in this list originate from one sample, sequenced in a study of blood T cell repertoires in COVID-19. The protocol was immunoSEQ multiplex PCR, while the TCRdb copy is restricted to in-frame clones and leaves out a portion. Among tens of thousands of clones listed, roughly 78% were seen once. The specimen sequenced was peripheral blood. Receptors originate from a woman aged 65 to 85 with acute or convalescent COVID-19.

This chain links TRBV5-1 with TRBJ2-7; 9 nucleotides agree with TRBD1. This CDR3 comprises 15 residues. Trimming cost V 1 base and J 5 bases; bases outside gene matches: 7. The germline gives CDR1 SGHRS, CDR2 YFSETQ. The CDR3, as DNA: TGCGCCAGCAGCTTGATAGGAACAGGGGGCGACGAGCAGTACTTC. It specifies CASSLIGTGGDEQYF.

The CDR3 region has the DNA TGCGCCAGCAGCTTGAAACAAGCGACTGAAGCTTTCTTT. It specifies CASSLKQATEAFF. The chain recombines TRBV5-1 with TRBJ1-1, with unresolved D. CDR3 length: 13 residues. V lost 1 base to trimming and J lost 5 bases, with 9 bases between them. CDR1 SGHRS and CDR2 YFSETQ come from the germline V gene.

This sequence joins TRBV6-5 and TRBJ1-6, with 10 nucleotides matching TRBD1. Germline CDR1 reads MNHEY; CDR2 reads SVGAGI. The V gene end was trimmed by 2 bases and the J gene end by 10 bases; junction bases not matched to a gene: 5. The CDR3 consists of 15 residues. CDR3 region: CASSYLGTGVSPLHF. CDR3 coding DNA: TGTGCCAGCAGTTACCTCGGGACAGGGGTCTCACCCCTCCACTTT.

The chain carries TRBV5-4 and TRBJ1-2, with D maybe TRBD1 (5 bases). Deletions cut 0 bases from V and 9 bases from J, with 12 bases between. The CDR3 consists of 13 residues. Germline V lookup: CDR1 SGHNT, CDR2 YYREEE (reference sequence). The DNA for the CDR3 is TGTGCCAGCAGCTTGGAACCACGGGGGAGCTACACCTTC. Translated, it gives CASSLEPRGSYTF.

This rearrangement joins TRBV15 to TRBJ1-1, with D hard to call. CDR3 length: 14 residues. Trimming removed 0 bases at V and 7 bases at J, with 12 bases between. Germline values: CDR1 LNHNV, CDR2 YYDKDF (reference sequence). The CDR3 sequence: CATSRDFIGLEAFF. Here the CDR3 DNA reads TGTGCCACCAGCAGAGATTTTATCGGACTTGAAGCTTTCTTT.

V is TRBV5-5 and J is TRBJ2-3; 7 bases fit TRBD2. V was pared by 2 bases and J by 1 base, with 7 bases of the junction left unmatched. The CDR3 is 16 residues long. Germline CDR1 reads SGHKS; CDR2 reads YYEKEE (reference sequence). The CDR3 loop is CASSFVARERTDTQYF. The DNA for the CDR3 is TGTGCCAGCAGCTTTGTTGCGCGGGAGCGCACAGATACGCAGTATTTT.

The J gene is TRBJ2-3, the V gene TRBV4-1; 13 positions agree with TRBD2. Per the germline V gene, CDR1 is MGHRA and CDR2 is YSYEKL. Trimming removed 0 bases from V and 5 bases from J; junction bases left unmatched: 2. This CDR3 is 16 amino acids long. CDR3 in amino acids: CASSQDWTSGRDTQYF. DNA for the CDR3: TGCGCCAGCAGCCAAGATTGGACTAGCGGGAGAGATACGCAGTATTTT.

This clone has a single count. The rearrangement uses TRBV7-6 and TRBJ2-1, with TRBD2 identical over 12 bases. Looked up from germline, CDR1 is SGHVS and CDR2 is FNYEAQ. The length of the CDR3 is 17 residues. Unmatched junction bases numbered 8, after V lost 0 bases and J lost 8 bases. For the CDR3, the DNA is TGTGCCAGCAGCTTAGCTCCTACTAGCGGGGGGAGGGATGAGCAGTTCTTC. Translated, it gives CASSLAPTSGGRDEQFF.

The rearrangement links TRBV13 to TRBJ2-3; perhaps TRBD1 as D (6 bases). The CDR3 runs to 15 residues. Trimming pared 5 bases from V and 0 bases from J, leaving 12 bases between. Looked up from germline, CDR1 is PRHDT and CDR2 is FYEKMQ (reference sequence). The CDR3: CASSLPTGSTDTQYF. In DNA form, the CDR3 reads TGTGCCAGCAGCCTGCCGACAGGTAGCACAGATACGCAGTATTTT. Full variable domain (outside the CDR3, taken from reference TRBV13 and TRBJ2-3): AAGVIQSPRHLIKEKRETATLKCYPIPRHDTVYWYQQGPGQDPQFLISFYEKMQSDKGSIPDRFSAQQFSDYHSELNMSSLELGDSALYFCASSLPTGSTDTQYFGPGTRLTVL.

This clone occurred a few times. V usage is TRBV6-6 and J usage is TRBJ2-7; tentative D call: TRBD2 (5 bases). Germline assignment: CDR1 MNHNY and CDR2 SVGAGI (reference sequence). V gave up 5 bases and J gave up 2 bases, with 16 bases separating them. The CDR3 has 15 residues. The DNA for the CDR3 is TGTGCCAGCAGTCGCGGCCAGACTACTACCTACGAGCAGTACTTC. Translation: CASSRGQTTTYEQYF.

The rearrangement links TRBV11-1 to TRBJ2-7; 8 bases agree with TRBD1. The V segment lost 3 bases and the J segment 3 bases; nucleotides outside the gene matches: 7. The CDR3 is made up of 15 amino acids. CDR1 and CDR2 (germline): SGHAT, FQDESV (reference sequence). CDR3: CASSFGQGRFYEQYF. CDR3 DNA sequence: TGTGCCAGCAGCTTCGGACAGGGCCGGTTCTACGAGCAGTACTTC.

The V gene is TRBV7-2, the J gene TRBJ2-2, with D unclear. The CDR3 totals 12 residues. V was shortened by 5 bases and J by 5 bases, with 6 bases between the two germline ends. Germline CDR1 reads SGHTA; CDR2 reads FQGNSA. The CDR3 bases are TGTGCCAGCAGCCTGACTACCGGGGAGCTGTTTTTT. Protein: CASSLTTGELFF.

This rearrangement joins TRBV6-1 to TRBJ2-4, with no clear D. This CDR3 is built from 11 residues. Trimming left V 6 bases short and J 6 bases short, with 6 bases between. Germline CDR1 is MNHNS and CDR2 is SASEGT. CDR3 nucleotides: TGTGCCAGCAGGCGAGGAAACATTCAGTACTTC. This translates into CASRRGNIQYF.

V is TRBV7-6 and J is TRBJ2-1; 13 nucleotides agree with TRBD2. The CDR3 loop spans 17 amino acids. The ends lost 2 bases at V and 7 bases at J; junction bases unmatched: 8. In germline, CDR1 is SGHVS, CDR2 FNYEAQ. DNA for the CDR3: TGTGCCAGCAGCTTAATAGGCGGGACTAGCGGGGCAAATGAGCAGTTCTTC. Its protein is CASSLIGGTSGANEQFF.

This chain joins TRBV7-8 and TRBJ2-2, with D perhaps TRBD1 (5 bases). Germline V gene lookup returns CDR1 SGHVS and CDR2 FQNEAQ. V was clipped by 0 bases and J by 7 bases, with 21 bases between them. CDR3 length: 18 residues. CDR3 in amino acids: CASSLAHRWGRAFGELFF. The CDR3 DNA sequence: TGTGCCAGCAGCTTAGCCCATCGGTGGGGCAGGGCCTTCGGGGAGCTGTTTTTT. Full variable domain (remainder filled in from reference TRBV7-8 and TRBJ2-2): GAGVSQSPRYKVAKRGQDVALRCDPISGHVSLFWYQQALGQGPEFLTYFQNEAQLDKSGLPSDRFFAERPEGSVSTLKIQRTQQEDSAVYLCASSLAHRWGRAFGELFFGEGSRLTVL.

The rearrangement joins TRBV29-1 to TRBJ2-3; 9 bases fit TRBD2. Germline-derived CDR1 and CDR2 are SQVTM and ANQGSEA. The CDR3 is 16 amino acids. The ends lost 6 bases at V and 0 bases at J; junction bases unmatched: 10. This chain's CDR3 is CSVSGTSLISTDTQYF. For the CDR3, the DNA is TGCAGCGTGTCCGGGACTAGCCTTATTAGCACAGATACGCAGTATTTT.

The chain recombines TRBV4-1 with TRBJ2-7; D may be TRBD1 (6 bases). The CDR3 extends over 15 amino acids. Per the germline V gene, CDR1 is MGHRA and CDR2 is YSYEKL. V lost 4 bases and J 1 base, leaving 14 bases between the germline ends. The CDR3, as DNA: TGCGCCAGCAGCCTCATTCTAGGGGGATCCTACGAGCAGTACTTC. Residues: CASSLILGGSYEQYF.

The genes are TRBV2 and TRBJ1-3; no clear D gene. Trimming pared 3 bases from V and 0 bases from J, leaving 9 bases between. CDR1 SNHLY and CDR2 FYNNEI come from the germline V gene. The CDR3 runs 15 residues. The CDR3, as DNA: TGTGCCAGCAGTGAGTCATTAGACTCTGGAAACACCATATATTTT. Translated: CASSESLDSGNTIYF.

CDR3: CASSPSGGYTGELFF. The CDR3 DNA reads as TGTGCCAGCAGCCCTAGCGGGGGGTACACCGGGGAGCTGTTTTTT. The chain combines TRBV3-1 (or the pseudogene TRBV3-2) with TRBJ2-2, with TRBD2 identical over 11 bases. The CDR3 has 15 residues. The ends lost 4 bases at V and 3 bases at J; junction bases unmatched: 1. Germline-derived CDR1 and CDR2 are LGHDT and YNNKEL (reference sequence).

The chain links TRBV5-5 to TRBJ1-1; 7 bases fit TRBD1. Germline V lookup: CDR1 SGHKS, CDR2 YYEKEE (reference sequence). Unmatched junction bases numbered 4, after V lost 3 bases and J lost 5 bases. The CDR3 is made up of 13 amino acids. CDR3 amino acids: CASSSGTVTEAFF. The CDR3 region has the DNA TGTGCCAGCAGCTCTGGGACAGTGACTGAAGCTTTCTTT.

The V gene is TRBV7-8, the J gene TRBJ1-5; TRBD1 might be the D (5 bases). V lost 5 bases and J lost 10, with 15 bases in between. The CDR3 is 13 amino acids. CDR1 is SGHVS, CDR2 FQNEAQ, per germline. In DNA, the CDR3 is TGTGCCAGCAGCCTAGGGGCCGACCTCCCCCAGCATTTT. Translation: CASSLGADLPQHF.

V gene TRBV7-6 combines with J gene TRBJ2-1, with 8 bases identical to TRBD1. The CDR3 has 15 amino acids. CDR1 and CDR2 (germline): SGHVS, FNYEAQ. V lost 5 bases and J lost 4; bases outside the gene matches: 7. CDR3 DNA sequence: TGTGCCAGCAGCCCCGACAGGGGCCTTTACAATGAGCAGTTCTTC. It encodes CASSPDRGLYNEQFF.

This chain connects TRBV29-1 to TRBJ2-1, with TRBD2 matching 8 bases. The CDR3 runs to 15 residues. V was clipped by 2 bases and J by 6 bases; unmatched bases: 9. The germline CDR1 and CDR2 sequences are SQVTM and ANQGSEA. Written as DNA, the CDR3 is TGCAGCGTTGAAAGGGCGGGAGGCCGGGCCAATGAGCAGTTCTTC. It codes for CSVERAGGRANEQFF.

This chain's CDR3 is CASSMTGTYEQYF. Here the CDR3 DNA reads TGTGCCAGCAGTATGACAGGGACCTACGAGCAGTACTTC. This chain uses TRBV11-2 with TRBJ2-7, with 7 bases that match TRBD1. This CDR3 is 13 amino acids long. V dropped 6 bases and J dropped 2; count of bases not matched to a gene: 4. In germline, CDR1 is SGHAT, CDR2 FQNNGV.

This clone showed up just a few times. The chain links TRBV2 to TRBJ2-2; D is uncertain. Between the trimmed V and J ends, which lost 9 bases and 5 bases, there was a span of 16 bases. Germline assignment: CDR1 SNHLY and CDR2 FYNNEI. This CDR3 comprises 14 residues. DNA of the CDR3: TGTGCCAGAGCCCCCCCAACCTATACCGGGGAGCTGTTTTTT. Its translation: CARAPPTYTGELFF.

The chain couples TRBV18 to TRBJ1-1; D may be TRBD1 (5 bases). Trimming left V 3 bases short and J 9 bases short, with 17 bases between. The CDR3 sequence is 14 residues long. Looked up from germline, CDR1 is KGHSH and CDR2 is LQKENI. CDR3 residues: CASSPLETVAKAFF. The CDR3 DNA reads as TGTGCCAGCTCACCCCTCGAGACAGTCGCGAAAGCTTTCTTT.

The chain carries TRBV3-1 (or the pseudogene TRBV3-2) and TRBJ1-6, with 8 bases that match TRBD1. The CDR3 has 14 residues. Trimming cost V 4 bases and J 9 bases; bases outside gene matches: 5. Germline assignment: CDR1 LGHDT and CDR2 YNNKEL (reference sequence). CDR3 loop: CASSLRGLISPLHF. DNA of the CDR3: TGTGCCAGCAGCCTCAGGGGGCTTATTTCACCCCTCCACTTT.

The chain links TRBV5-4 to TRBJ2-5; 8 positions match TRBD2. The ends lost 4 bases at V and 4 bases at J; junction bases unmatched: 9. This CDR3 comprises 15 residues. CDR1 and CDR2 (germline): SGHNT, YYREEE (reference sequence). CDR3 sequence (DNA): TGTGCCAGCAGCCCAACCGGGGGGGCCGGAGAGACCCAGTACTTC. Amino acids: CASSPTGGAGETQYF.

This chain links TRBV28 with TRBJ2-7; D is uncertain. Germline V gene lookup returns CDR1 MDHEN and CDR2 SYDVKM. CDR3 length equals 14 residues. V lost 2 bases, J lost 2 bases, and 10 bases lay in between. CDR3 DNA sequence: TGTGCCAGCAGTTTACTTCCAGAAACCTACGAGCAGTACTTC. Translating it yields CASSLLPETYEQYF.

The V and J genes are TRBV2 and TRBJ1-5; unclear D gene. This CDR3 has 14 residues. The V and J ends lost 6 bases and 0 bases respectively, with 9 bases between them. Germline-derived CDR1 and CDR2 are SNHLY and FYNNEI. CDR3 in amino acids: CASSRGNSNQPQHF. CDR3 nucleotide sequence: TGTGCCAGCAGCCGAGGGAATAGCAATCAGCCCCAGCATTTT.

The CDR3 DNA follows: TGTGCCAGCAGCTTGGTCCCTAGCGGGGGGTTGAATGAGCAGTTCTTC. It codes for CASSLVPSGGLNEQFF. The V call is TRBV5-6, the J call TRBJ2-1; 11 bases are shared with TRBD2. The V gene end was trimmed by 0 bases and the J gene end by 7 bases; junction bases not matched to a gene: 6. Germline V gene lookup returns CDR1 SGHDT and CDR2 YYEEEE. The CDR3 has 16 residues.

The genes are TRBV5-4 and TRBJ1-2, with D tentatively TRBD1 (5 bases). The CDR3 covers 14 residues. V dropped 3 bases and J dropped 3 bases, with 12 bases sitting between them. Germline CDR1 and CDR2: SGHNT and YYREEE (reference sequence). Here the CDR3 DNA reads TGTGCCAGCAGCTGGGGGGGTTTGGACTATGGCTACACCTTC. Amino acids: CASSWGGLDYGYTF.